Following are 25 T cell receptor beta chains from one sample sequenced in a study of T-cell memory formation after mild COVID-19 (dated by TCRdb to the early 2020s). The method was 5' RACE. Sequencing relied on an Illumina NovaSeq 6000. Using fastp trimming at Q25 and MiXCR clonotype assembly, TCRdb reanalyzed the public sequencing data and kept in-frame beta chains. CDR3 protein duplicates are merged, each entry listing the most common genes and DNA. The sample table lists around 250,000 distinct CDR3 sequences, 8% to 10% of them with a count of one. Around 20% of the sample comes from the top ten. The sequenced material came from PBMCs or a T cell subset sorted from them (not recorded which). These receptors all come from a young man who had mild COVID-19 (a few samples of this study predate the infection). The sample titles of this study are shuffled in the database, so cell type and time point are left out; the donor was told from shared clones.

The V call is TRBV18, the J call TRBJ1-1, with D hard to call. V was shortened by 2 bases and J by 8 bases, with 12 bases between the two germline ends. From germline, CDR1 is KGHSH and CDR2 LQKENI. The CDR3 totals 13 residues. The chain's CDR3 is CASSPSERGEAFF. CDR3 sequence (DNA): TGTGCCAGCTCACCATCCGAGCGGGGAGAAGCTTTCTTT.

In its sample, this clonotype was seen a few times. The gene calls are TRBV7-2 and TRBJ1-5; no clear D gene. V lost 2 bases and J lost 0, with 5 bases in between. Germline values: CDR1 SGHTA, CDR2 FQGNSA. This CDR3 region has 14 residues. CDR3 nucleotide sequence: TGTGCCAGCAGCTTACATTATAGCAATCAGCCCCAGCATTTT. It translates to CASSLHYSNQPQHF.

This clonotype has at least ten counts. The chain joins TRBV25-1 to TRBJ1-6; the D is unclear. Deletions cut 4 bases from V and 7 bases from J, with 8 bases between. Germline lookup yields CDR1 MGHDK and CDR2 SYGVNS. The CDR3 contains 13 residues. DNA of the CDR3: TGTGCCAGCAGTGGAGGGTTGAATTCACCCCTCCACTTT. Its protein product is CASSGGLNSPLHF.

V gene TRBV6-5 combines with J gene TRBJ2-7; 7 bases match TRBD1. The germline V gene has CDR1 MNHEY and CDR2 SVGAGI. Trimming at V came to 6 bases and at J to 3 bases, leaving 8 bases not matched to a gene. The CDR3 is made up of 14 amino acids. This CDR3 reads CASSRQGQGYEQYF. CDR3 sequence (DNA): TGTGCCAGCAGCCGACAGGGTCAGGGCTACGAGCAGTACTTC.

This clonotype was counted only a few times. The rearrangement joins TRBV5-5 to TRBJ1-6; 8 positions agree with TRBD1. Unmatched junction bases numbered 11, after V lost 0 bases and J lost 9 bases. This CDR3 region has 17 residues. The germline V gene has CDR1 SGHKS and CDR2 YYEKEE (reference sequence). CDR3 DNA sequence: TGTGCCAGCAGCTTGGGCCAGGGGGCCGGGTACGCTTCACCCCTCCACTTT. It codes for CASSLGQGAGYASPLHF.

In its sample, this clonotype was seen a few times. This chain joins TRBV2 and TRBJ1-1; no clear D. The V and J ends lost 9 bases and 2 bases respectively, with 13 bases between them. The CDR3 contains 13 residues. CDR1 SNHLY and CDR2 FYNNEI come from the germline V gene. The CDR3 reads CASRWAGNTEAFF. CDR3 sequence (DNA): TGTGCCAGTCGGTGGGCGGGTAACACTGAAGCTTTCTTT.

The rearrangement uses TRBV5-1 and TRBJ2-1; D tentatively fits TRBD1 or TRBD2 (8 bases each). The CDR3 spans 21 residues. CDR1 and CDR2 (germline): SGHRS, YFSETQ. The V gene lost 0 bases and the J gene lost 5 bases, with 30 bases spanning the gap. The CDR3 DNA sequence: TGCGCCAGCAGCTTGGGCAGGACAGGGAGTGGCTCGGGGGGGATCCACAATGAGCAGTTCTTC. As protein: CASSLGRTGSGSGGIHNEQFF.

This clonotype was seen a handful of times. The chain has TRBV11-2 and TRBJ2-1, with D possibly being TRBD2 (5 bases). Trimming took 6 bases from V and 7 from J, leaving 13 bases between them. CDR3 length: 13 residues. Germline CDR1 and CDR2: SGHAT and FQNNGV. For the CDR3, the DNA is TGTGCCAGCAGTCTCGGACTTCAAAATGAGCAGTTCTTC. Protein product: CASSLGLQNEQFF.

This chain uses TRBV4-1 with TRBJ2-5; TRBD2 aligns across 7 bases. V gave up 0 bases and J gave up 5 bases; unmatched junction bases: 9. Germline-derived CDR1 and CDR2 are MGHRA and YSYEKL. The CDR3 extends over 16 amino acids. The CDR3 loop is CASSQDKIGSGETQYF. The CDR3 region has the DNA TGCGCCAGCAGCCAAGATAAGATCGGTAGCGGGGAGACCCAGTACTTC.

The J gene is TRBJ1-2, the V gene TRBV12-3 or TRBV12-4, with unresolved D. The length of the CDR3 is 14 residues. The germline V and J ends were trimmed by 6 bases and 0 bases, with 11 bases remaining between them. The CDR3 spells CASRREGANYGYTF. The CDR3 DNA follows: TGTGCCAGCAGGCGAGAGGGAGCTAACTATGGCTACACCTTC.

This clonotype was observed a few times. The chain uses TRBV4-3 and TRBJ1-5; tentatively, D is TRBD1 (5 bases). Per germline, CDR1 LGHNA and CDR2 YSLEER. V was shortened by 0 bases and J by 7 bases, with 10 bases between the two germline ends. This CDR3 contains 14 residues. The CDR3: CASSQETRGQPQHF. The DNA of the CDR3 is TGCGCCAGCAGCCAAGAAACGCGGGGCCAGCCCCAGCATTTT.

This clonotype was detected many times. The chain is built from TRBV5-1 and TRBJ1-5; D is possibly TRBD1 (5 bases). The germline V gene encodes CDR1 SGHRS and CDR2 YFSETQ. Trimming cost V 0 bases and J 4 bases, with 8 bases left between them. This CDR3 is built from 14 residues. The CDR3 bases are TGCGCCAGCAGCTTGGAGGCAGGGAATCAGCCCCAGCATTTT. It translates to CASSLEAGNQPQHF.

This clonotype was counted only a few times. The V call is TRBV4-3, the J call TRBJ2-7; 8 bases fit TRBD2. The CDR3 consists of 16 residues. V was pared by 1 base and J by 0 bases, with 5 bases of the junction left unmatched. Germline CDR1 is LGHNA and CDR2 is YSLEER. The DNA of the CDR3 is TGCGCCAGCAGCCAAGGGGTAGCGGGGAGCTCCTACGAGCAGTACTTC. It encodes CASSQGVAGSSYEQYF.

The rearrangement uses TRBV11-2 and TRBJ2-5; TRBD1 matches 7 bases. The CDR3 extends over 15 amino acids. Trimming cost V 3 bases and J 6 bases; bases outside gene matches: 10. The germline CDR1 and CDR2 sequences are SGHAT and FQNNGV. The CDR3 DNA sequence: TGTGCCAGCAGCTTCGGGGCGCGACAGGGACAGACCCAGTACTTC. Amino acid sequence: CASSFGARQGQTQYF.

A few counts support this clonotype. The chain uses TRBV16 and TRBJ2-7; tentatively, D is TRBD2 (5 bases). The V and J ends lost 0 bases and 7 bases respectively, with 7 bases between them. Germline V CDR1 and CDR2: KGHSY, FQNENV. CDR3 length equals 12 residues. DNA for the CDR3: TGTGCCAGCAGCCAATCTACGGGAGAGCAGTACTTC. Protein: CASSQSTGEQYF. The entire variable domain, with the rest obtained from reference TRBV16 and TRBJ2-7, is as follows: GEEVAQTPKHLVRGEGQKAKLYCAPIKGHSYVFWYQQVLKNEFKFLISFQNENVFDETGMPKERFSAKCLPNSPCSLEIQATKLEDSAVYFCASSQSTGEQYFGPGTRLTVT.

This clonotype was observed a handful of times. The rearrangement joins TRBV6-5 to TRBJ1-1; 10 positions match TRBD1. Per germline, CDR1 MNHEY and CDR2 SVGAGI. CDR3 length: 15 residues. V dropped 6 bases and J dropped 4; count of bases not matched to a gene: 8. CDR3 DNA sequence: TGTGCCAGCAGGGATGGGGACAGGGGAGGCACTGAAGCTTTCTTT. Amino acid sequence: CASRDGDRGGTEAFF.

This rearrangement joins TRBV7-2 to TRBJ2-2; TRBD1 agrees at 8 bases. Trimming removed 4 bases from V and 1 base from J; junction bases left unmatched: 2. This CDR3 has 15 amino acids. Germline assignment: CDR1 SGHTA and CDR2 FQGNSA. This CDR3 is CASSWGTGNTGELFF. In DNA form, the CDR3 reads TGTGCCAGCAGCTGGGGGACAGGGAACACCGGGGAGCTGTTTTTT.

This clonotype was counted only a few times. This chain joins TRBV5-1 and TRBJ2-4, with 7 nucleotides matching TRBD1. The CDR3 runs 17 residues. The germline gives CDR1 SGHRS, CDR2 YFSETQ. The trim removed 0 bases at V and 0 bases at J, leaving 6 bases unmatched. The CDR3 protein is CASSLGDSDIAKNIQYF. As DNA, the CDR3 is TGCGCCAGCAGCTTGGGGGACAGCGATATAGCCAAAAACATTCAGTACTTC.

This chain joins TRBV3-1 and TRBJ1-5; the D gene is possibly TRBD1 (5 bases). The CDR3 runs 14 residues. Trimming took 5 bases from V and 7 from J, leaving 15 bases between them. From germline, CDR1 is LGHDT and CDR2 YNNKEL (reference sequence). As DNA, the CDR3 is TGTGCCAGCAGCGCCGGGACCGGGGACCAGCCCCAGCATTTT. The encoded protein is CASSAGTGDQPQHF.

A few counts support this clonotype. This rearrangement joins TRBV12-3 or TRBV12-4 to TRBJ2-3; unclear D gene. The ends were cut back, 4 bases at V and 2 bases at J, with 7 bases in the middle. The CDR3 loop spans 13 amino acids. The CDR3, as DNA: TGTGCCAGCAGTTGGGCAGTCACAGATACGCAGTATTTT. Its protein product is CASSWAVTDTQYF.

A few counts support this clonotype. The chain links TRBV20-1 to TRBJ1-1; TRBD1 is a possible D gene (6 bases). Looked up from germline, CDR1 is DFQATT and CDR2 is SNEGSKA (reference sequence). The CDR3 contains 11 residues. V shed 2 bases and J shed 10 bases, with 11 bases lying between them. CDR3 protein: CSARWTDVAFF. The CDR3 bases are TGCAGTGCTAGATGGACAGACGTAGCTTTCTTT.

This clonotype was observed a few times. The J gene is TRBJ1-1, the V gene TRBV9; D may be TRBD1 (6 bases). This CDR3 region has 14 residues. The V gene's germline CDR1 is SGDLS and CDR2 YYNGEE. V dropped 0 bases and J dropped 1 base, with 7 bases sitting between them. The CDR3 DNA reads as TGTGCCAGCAGCGTAGGGGACAAGAACACTGAAGCTTTCTTT. Protein sequence: CASSVGDKNTEAFF.

This clonotype was picked up many times. The J gene is TRBJ2-3, the V gene TRBV5-6, with D perhaps TRBD2 (6 bases). Trimming stripped 2 bases from V and 5 bases from J, with 12 bases between. Looked up from germline, CDR1 is SGHDT and CDR2 is YYEEEE. The CDR3 totals 14 residues. The CDR3 coding sequence is TGTGCCAGCAGCTTCCGGGGGTCTAAAGATACGCAGTATTTT. Translated, it gives CASSFRGSKDTQYF.

In its sample, this clonotype was seen many times. The chain combines TRBV5-1 with TRBJ2-3; D possibly corresponds to TRBD2 (6 bases). The V gene lost 4 bases and the J gene lost 2 bases, with 14 bases spanning the gap. Germline V gene data show CDR1 as SGHRS and CDR2 as YFSETQ. CDR3 length: 15 amino acids. The CDR3 DNA reads as TGCGCCAGCAGCAACCTGGGGCGGGACACAGATACGCAGTATTTT. As protein: CASSNLGRDTDTQYF. Drawing the rest from reference TRBV5-1 and TRBJ2-3, the complete variable domain is KAGVTQTPRYLIKTRGQQVTLSCSPISGHRSVSWYQQTPGQGLQFLFEYFSETQRNKGNFPGRFSGRQFSNSRSEMNVSTLELGDSALYLCASSNLGRDTDTQYFGPGTRLTVL.

In its sample, this clonotype was seen a few times. The chain employs TRBV25-1 and TRBJ1-5; TRBD1 agrees at 9 bases. Trimming took 3 bases from V and 2 from J; bases not matched to a gene: 8. This CDR3 comprises 17 residues. Germline V lookup: CDR1 MGHDK, CDR2 SYGVNS. For the CDR3, the DNA is TGTGCCAGCAGTGAGGGGACAGGGCAAGGGCGCAATCAGCCCCAGCATTTT. Translating it yields CASSEGTGQGRNQPQHF.